The present T cell receptor beta chain was sequenced within a study of T cell responses to AZD1222 COVID-19 vaccine. The study, taken as a whole, reports: Among the donors, most were white British and more were female, and clonal diversity was possibly underestimated.

As to this clone: The antigen remains unidentified.

V was cut by 1 base and J by 14 bases, with 18 bases left in between. The CDR3 extends over 15 amino acids. CDR1 is SNHLY, CDR2 FYNNEI, per germline. Libraries were prepared by immunoSEQ multiplex PCR; TCRdb keeps only in-frame clonotypes and omits some of them. This sample has about 180,000 clones, with around nine tenths found just once. This chain connects TRBV2 to TRBJ1-6; D is undetermined. The clonotype originates from an adult who received the AZD1222 COVID-19 vaccine. Specimen: peripheral blood, collected 28 days after the second AZD1222 dose. CDR3 sequence: CASSEGTANGRALHF. The CDR3, as DNA: TGTGCCAGCAGTGAAGGGACCGCCAACGGGAGAGCCCTCCACTTT.